This note documents a single T cell receptor (beta chain) sequence. Its antigen remains unidentified. This specimen belongs to a study of vaccination effects on CD4 cells after COVID-19. Study in general: Following the second dose by a median of 72 days, the post-vaccine samples were obtained.

ViraFEST expansion of antigen-specific CD4+ T cells with viral peptide pools preceded sequencing. Upon completion of around 9 days in culture, CD4+ T cells were isolated. Every participant took two doses of the BNT162b2 or mRNA-1273 vaccine. People in the vaccine group had not been infected with SARS-CoV-2 before, and their nucleocapsid antibodies were negative. IL-2 medium took the place of half the medium on both days 3 and 7. TCRdb's copy holds only in-frame clones and misses some; the assay was immunoSEQ multiplex PCR. The sample has some 68,000 clones, 80% to 85% seen once. The sequencing used CD4+ T cells from PBMCs cultured with HCoV-229E spike peptides, collected after COVID-19 vaccination. The TCR originated in a human donor who received a COVID-19 vaccine.

The CDR3: CASSLELAGEETQYF. CDR3 nucleotides: TGTGCCAGCAGCTTAGAACTAGCGGGGGAAGAGACCCAGTACTTC. V and J are TRBV11-2 and TRBJ2-5, with 11 bases matching TRBD2. The CDR3 loop spans 15 amino acids. Trimming cost V 0 bases and J 3 bases; bases outside gene matches: 0. Germline V gene sequence: CDR1 SGHAT, CDR2 FQNNGV.